The T cell receptor beta chain described here comes from a study of tumor-infiltrating lymphocytes in primary liver carcinoma. About this clonotype itself: A much bigger clone sits one base away, suggesting this may be a read error.

A constant-region primer primed TCR beta cDNA synthesis from 450 to 550 ng of total RNA. Library construction for TCR beta comprised three nested multiplex PCR rounds performed with slightly modified ARM-PCR. TCRdb itself ran the multiplex PCR reads through MiXCR, one entry per CDR3 protein. The table has approximately 120,000 distinct CDR3 sequences, 50% to 80% seen once. Co-extracted RNA and DNA came from roughly 20-30 mg of unsorted bulk tissue. The source is a woman between 55 and 75 years old with primary liver carcinoma and hepatitis B virus infection. The sequenced sample consisted of liver tumor tissue from sampling region 3. Noted subset: tumor region T3, left-lateral pole.

The CDR3 DNA follows: TGTGCCATCAGTGATTACCAGGAGAATGGGCAGTTCTTC. This sequence encodes CAISDYQENGQFF. The genes are TRBV10-3 and TRBJ2-1; D call uncertain. CDR1 is ENHRY, CDR2 SYGVKD, per germline. This CDR3 region has 13 residues.